These 5 T cell receptor beta chains were sequenced from one sample in a study of CD8 T cells in ankylosing spondylitis. These receptors' antigens are unknown. MiXCR was run by TCRdb on the 5' RACE reads, yielding one entry per CDR3 protein. The sample records hundreds of thousands of distinct CDR3 sequences, approximately 11% being singletons. Study outcomes and limitations: Blood of patients with ankylosing spondylitis appeared to be characterized by a TCR beta motif of seven or eight highly homologous variants.

Sequenced material: blood, either unsorted or a sorted T cell fraction (not recorded which). All receptors come from a male donor with ankylosing spondylitis.

This clonotype has only a few counts. This chain uses TRBV18 with TRBJ2-1; perhaps TRBD1 as D (6 bases). The V gene lost 8 bases and the J gene lost 3 bases, with 26 bases spanning the gap. Germline V gene lookup returns CDR1 KGHSH and CDR2 LQKENI. The CDR3 totals 18 residues. Here the CDR3 reads CASEPGQLSEGLYNEQFF. CDR3 nucleotides: TGTGCCAGCGAACCGGGACAACTATCTGAGGGGCTCTACAATGAGCAGTTCTTC. The whole variable domain, filled in from reference TRBV18 and TRBJ2-1, reads NAGVMQNPRHLVRRRGQEARLRCSPMKGHSHVYWYRQLPEEGLKFMVYLQKENIIDESGMPKERFSAEFPKEGPSILRIQQVVRGDSAAYFCASEPGQLSEGLYNEQFFGPGTRLTVL.

The V call is TRBV5-1, the J call TRBJ1-5, with TRBD1 matching over 9 bases. After removal of 4 bases from V and 5 bases from J, the junction contained 4 bases not matched to a gene. From germline, CDR1 is SGHRS and CDR2 YFSETQ. This CDR3 spans 14 amino acids. The CDR3 is CASSIQGADQPQHF. The CDR3 DNA reads TGCGCCAGCAGCATACAGGGGGCCGATCAGCCCCAGCATTTT.

This clonotype showed up many times. One end of the junction varies from germline; a read error may be responsible. The chain uses TRBV7-9 and TRBJ1-1; D is possibly TRBD1 (6 bases). The CDR3 loop spans 13 amino acids. Germline V gives CDR1 SEHNR, CDR2 FQNEAQ (reference sequence). The CDR3 nucleotides are TGCGCCAGCAGCTTGGAAGGGGGCACTGAAGCTTTCTTT. The encoded protein is CASSLEGGTEAFF.

This clonotype was seen a few times. Here the CDR3 DNA reads TGTGCCAGCAGCTTAGGGGTGCGTACTCTCGTTCCAGCGTACAATGAGCAGTTCTTC. It encodes CASSLGVRTLVPAYNEQFF. The chain employs TRBV7-8 and TRBJ2-1; no definite D call. The CDR3 sequence is 19 residues long. The V gene's germline CDR1 is SGHVS and CDR2 FQNEAQ. Deletions cut 1 base from V and 4 bases from J, with 23 bases between.

This clonotype was counted between two and nine times. The rearrangement uses TRBV3-1 and TRBJ2-7; unclear D gene. From germline, CDR1 is LGHDT and CDR2 YNNKEL (reference sequence). With 1 base removed from V and 7 bases from J, the gap between germline ends came to 8 bases. The CDR3 is made up of 12 amino acids. CDR3 protein: CASSQAVWEQYF. The CDR3 coding sequence is TGTGCCAGCAGCCAAGCAGTGTGGGAGCAGTACTTC.